Listed below are T cell receptor beta chains from one sample, sequenced in a study of CD8+ T cells in alopecia areata. The method was immunoSEQ multiplex PCR; TCRdb's version includes in-frame clones alone and lacks a portion of them. The sample consists of 95,000 to 120,000 clones, roughly 55% of them appearing once. Input material: NKG2D-low CD8+ T cells sorted from blood. The source is a human donor with alopecia areata. The conserved cysteine and the conserved F or W are not part of the CDR3 here. Each record gives: V gene, J gene, CDR3 protein.

>TRBV13|TRBJ2-2
ASSLGNTGELF
>TRBV29-1|TRBJ1-2
SVEDRGGPGYT
>TRBV10-3|TRBJ2-1
AIGEGRNEQF
>TRBV5-5|TRBJ2-4
ASSLYGAKNIQY
>TRBV2|TRBJ2-3
ASIVGFDTDTQY
>TRBV13|TRBJ1-1
ASSLQVEAF
>TRBV4-2|TRBJ2-5
ASSQATSGSQETQY
>TRBV30|TRBJ2-5
AWSVLAGGQEETQY
>TRBV6-5|TRBJ2-3
ASSNDEGLTDTQY
>TRBV29-1|TRBJ1-1
SVESMNTEAF
>TRBV7-6|TRBJ2-7
ASSFSPQAVAYEQY
>TRBV9|TRBJ2-3
ASSVFWGTDTQY
>TRBV27|TRBJ2-7
ASSFNRDRSSYEQY
>TRBV7-6|TRBJ2-5
ASSFGTSGRQETQY
>TRBV4-1|TRBJ2-1
ASSPSDSLGGEQF
>TRBV29-1|TRBJ2-3
SVGGVDTQY
>TRBV29-1|TRBJ2-7
SVVQTSGSRDEQY
>TRBV4-1|TRBJ2-7
ASSHGTGETYEQY
>TRBV12-5|TRBJ2-1
ASGFLLTSGRIDEQF
>TRBV7-9|TRBJ2-3
ASSSNGASDTQY
>TRBV27|TRBJ2-1
ASSLTSGTYNEQF
>TRBV28|TRBJ2-6
ASRAGTGASGANVLT
>TRBV9|TRBJ2-3
ASSVDGYGADTQY
>TRBV7-9|TRBJ1-2
ASSPGTSYGYT
>TRBV7-3|TRBJ1-5
ASSPLGGNEPQH
>TRBV7-9|TRBJ2-1
ASSLAALFNEQF
>TRBV9|TRBJ2-3
ASSYDGSTADTQY
>TRBV15|TRBJ2-7
ATSNLQAYEQY
>TRBV27|TRBJ2-7
ASSLNQQGALYEQY
>TRBV28|TRBJ1-1
ASSLSPLNTEAF
>TRBV13|TRBJ2-7
ASSFSGTGGYEQY
>TRBV13|TRBJ2-7
ASSYATGGTYEQY
>TRBV10-2|TRBJ2-7
GAGPDVGSEQY
>TRBV4-1|TRBJ2-3
ASSQEATGSTDTQY
>TRBV13|TRBJ2-1
ATALGGRVNEQF
>TRBV7-9|TRBJ2-7
ASSLGSGWIYEQY
>TRBV5-6|TRBJ2-5
ASSPDALRRETQY
>TRBV5-4|TRBJ2-3
ASSSGDGTREGQTQY
>TRBV20-1|TRBJ1-2
SASHPAGYT
>TRBV4-1|TRBJ2-7
ASGTTGGEQY
>TRBV2|TRBJ2-3
ASSGNLAGVTDTQY
>TRBV5-6|TRBJ2-1
ASSPGSNEQF
>TRBV28|TRBJ2-7
ASRPRTGATYEQY
>TRBV28|TRBJ2-1
ASSVLDRDNEQF
>TRBV25-1|TRBJ1-2
ASNPGGGYGYT
>TRBV28|TRBJ2-7
ASSESGTSSEQY
>TRBV19|TRBJ2-1
ASNTGGRGPNEQF
>TRBV5-1|TRBJ2-1
ASSLAEWYEQF
>TRBV28|TRBJ2-7
ASSALGLPTYEQY
>TRBV5-1|TRBJ1-1
ASSLRTAREAF
>TRBV5-4|TRBJ2-5
ASSFWSETQY
>TRBV28|TRBJ2-7
ASTPGLGTYEQY
>TRBV13|TRBJ2-1
ASSLAPYNEQF
>TRBV27|TRBJ2-3
ASSAAGTGGTDTQY
>TRBV28|TRBJ2-1
ASTSGEWTYNEQF
>TRBV28|TRBJ1-1
ASSFPRGKGPFNTEAF
>TRBV5-1|TRBJ2-7
ASSSPRTGLNYEQY
>TRBV2|TRBJ2-7
ASVSGLAGKEQY
>TRBV5-1|TRBJ2-1
ASSPERWLAGGLGEF